These 23 T cell receptor delta chains came from one sample sequenced in a study of gamma-delta T cells after stem cell transplantation. TCRdb fed the RT-PCR reads into CATT to redo clone calling. The sample lists 1,500 to 2,000 delta-chain clones, under 2% occurring once. The sample was gamma-delta T cells. The receptors derive from a human donor. It is not recorded whose cells these are; they may come from a transplant donor.

This clone is classed as large. Other nucleotide sequences in the sample specify the same CDR3. This chain uses TRDV1 with TRDJ1; the match to TRDD2 covers 9 bases. Germline V lookup: CDR1 TSWWSYY, CDR2 QGS. After removal of 6 bases from V and 2 bases from J, the junction contained 25 bases not matched to a gene. CDR3 length: 21 amino acids. The CDR3 is CALGPLPSYRIQMRRTDKLIF. Written as DNA, the CDR3 is TGTGCTCTTGGCCCTTTACCTTCCTACCGCATCCAAATGCGGAGGACCGATAAACTCATCTTT.

This clone was picked up a small number of times. V usage is TRDV1 and J usage is TRDJ1, with D perhaps matching TRDD3 (5 bases). Trimming removed 3 bases at V and 0 bases at J, with 26 bases between. The CDR3 is 20 residues long. Germline V gives CDR1 TSWWSYY, CDR2 QGS. DNA of the CDR3: TGTGCTCTTGGGGAGGTTGGGTTGGATAGGCCCCGGGACCACACCGATAAACTCATCTTT. As protein: CALGEVGLDRPRDHTDKLIF.

As to this clone: The protein TCRdb gives is from a much larger clone and does not agree with this DNA's translation at residue 12, likely a read error; the protein shown here comes from the DNA. The CDR3 nucleotides are TGTGCCTGTGACACCGGGACTGGGGGATTCCCTTACTGGGACACCCGACAGATGTTTTTC. Protein product: CACDTGTGGFPYWDTRQMFF. V usage is TRDV2 and J usage is TRDJ3; 10 bases are shared with TRDD3. CDR3 length equals 20 residues. Unmatched junction bases numbered 10, after V lost 0 bases and J lost 3 bases. From germline, CDR1 is GEAIGNYY and CDR2 EKD.

With respect to this clone: This likely traces to a read error, being one base from a far larger clone. The sample contains more than one DNA sequence encoding this CDR3. J is TRDJ1 and V is TRDV2; D possibly corresponds to TRDD3 (5 bases). This CDR3 has 16 residues. Germline CDR1 and CDR2: GEAIGNYY and EKD. V lost 0 bases and J 4 bases, leaving 17 bases between the germline ends. The CDR3 protein is CACDTVGLELGDKLIF. CDR3 nucleotide sequence: TGTGCCTGTGACACCGTCGGCCTGGAGCTGGGCGATAAACTCATCTTT.

In the case of this clone: This likely reflects a read error, since a far larger clone is one base away. The chain joins TRDV2 to TRDJ1; D possibly corresponds to TRDD3 (5 bases). V lost 0 bases and J 1 base, leaving 26 bases between the germline ends. The CDR3 is 20 residues long. In germline, CDR1 is GEAIGNYY, CDR2 EKD. The CDR3 loop is CACDTVSNPGCGEPTDKLIF. CDR3 nucleotide sequence: TGTGCCTGTGACACCGTCTCGAACCCGGGATGCGGGGAACCCACCGATAAACTCATCTTT.

Remarks on this clone: The protein recorded in TCRdb matches a much larger clone and deviates from this DNA's translation at residue 11, suggesting a read error; the protein here is obtained by translating the DNA. CDR3: CACDKAWLGNADKLIF. CDR3 bases: TGTGCCTGTGACAAGGCCTGGCTGGGGAATGCCGATAAACTCATCTTT. This rearrangement joins TRDV2 to TRDJ1, with a tentative D call TRDD3 (6 bases). Germline V gene lookup returns CDR1 GEAIGNYY and CDR2 EKD. CDR3 length: 16 amino acids. V lost 2 bases and J lost 3, with 18 bases in between.

By sample fraction, this clone is medium-sized. A far larger clone differs by one base, so this is likely a read error. The genes are TRDV2 and TRDJ1; D gene uncertain. The CDR3 covers 15 residues. Trimming pared 1 base from V and 0 bases from J, leaving 11 bases between. The V gene's germline CDR1 is GEAIGNYY and CDR2 EKD. CDR3 residues: CACDTLEAYTDKLIF. The CDR3 bases are TGTGCCTGTGACACGCTGGAGGCCTACACCGATAAACTCATCTTT.

The chain has TRDV2 and TRDJ1; TRDD3 matches at 8 bases. Germline assignment: CDR1 GEAIGNYY and CDR2 EKD. V shed 1 base and J 0 bases; nucleotides not matched to a gene: 21. CDR3 length: 21 residues. CDR3 bases: TGTGCCTGTGACACGGTAGCTGGGGGACCCTACACCGGGAAGTACACCGATAAACTCATCTTT. Translated: CACDTVAGGPYTGKYTDKLIF.

In its sample, this clone is large. Other nucleotide sequences in the sample specify the same CDR3. The chain employs TRDV2 and TRDJ3; 10 bases are a match to TRDD3. The germline V gene encodes CDR1 GEAIGNYY and CDR2 EKD. The CDR3 is 18 residues long. The J segment lost 0 bases and the V segment lost 1 base, leaving 2 bases of the junction unmatched. CDR3 nucleotides: TGTGCCTGTGACACGGCTGGGGGATACTCCTGGGACACCCGACAGATGTTTTTC. Protein sequence: CACDTAGGYSWDTRQMFF.

This clone was picked up a small number of times. TCRdb attributes to this sequence the protein of a much larger clone, which differs from the DNA translation at residue 6; a read error is likely, and the protein displayed is translated from the DNA. Other DNA sequences in this specimen translate into the identical CDR3. This CDR3 is CACDTLLGDTIPSSWDTRQMFF. Written as DNA, the CDR3 is TGTGCCTGTGACACTTTACTGGGGGATACTATCCCCAGCTCCTGGGACACCCGACAGATGTTTTTC. This chain joins TRDV2 and TRDJ3, with 12 bases aligning to TRDD3. Germline loops: CDR1 GEAIGNYY, CDR2 EKD. The CDR3 covers 22 residues. The V segment lost 1 base and the J segment 0 bases; nucleotides outside the gene matches: 12.

For this clone: This DNA translates differently at residue 12 from the TCRdb protein, which is that of a much larger clone; a read error is likely, and the protein shown is the DNA's own translation. This rearrangement joins TRDV2 to TRDJ1; TRDD3 matches 7 bases. This CDR3 has 15 amino acids. CDR1 is GEAIGNYY, CDR2 EKD, per germline. The CDR3 sequence: CACDPWGSHTDELIF. The DNA of the CDR3 is TGTGCCTGTGACCCCTGGGGGTCTCACACCGATGAACTCATCTTT.

This clone was counted only a few times. A read error is the likely source, as a far larger clone sits one nucleotide away. Other DNA sequences in the sample encode the same CDR3. The chain links TRDV2 to TRDJ1, with TRDD3 matching over 7 bases. Losses at the gene ends were 1 base for V and 0 bases for J; bases not matched to a gene: 16. The germline V gene encodes CDR1 GEAIGNYY and CDR2 EKD. The CDR3 length is 19 residues. CDR3 bases: TGTGCCTGTGACACACTATATGCTGGAGGATACGAAAACACCGATAAACTCATCTTT. Translation gives CACDTLYAGGYENTDKLIF.

This clone was detected a few times. It is likely a read error: a sequence one base away is far more abundant. The identical CDR3 is also encoded by other nucleotide sequences in the sample. The chain uses TRDV2 and TRDJ1, with 12 bases matching TRDD3. The CDR3 loop spans 19 amino acids. V lost 0 bases and J lost 3; bases outside the gene matches: 13. The V gene's germline CDR1 is GEAIGNYY and CDR2 EKD. CDR3 DNA: TGTGCCTGTGACACCCTTACTGGGGGATACCGGGGGGCCGCCGATAAACTCATCTTT. It specifies CACDTLTGGYRGAADKLIF.

Comments on this clone: This likely came from a read error, as a far larger clone is one base away. The CDR3 nucleotides are TGTGCCTGTGATCTCCTGGGGGACGAGTACATCGATAAACTCATCTTT. It is translated as CACDLLGDEYIDKLIF. The chain is built from TRDV2 and TRDJ1, with 8 bases matching TRDD3. With V trimmed by 4 bases and J by 4 bases, 13 bases remained unmatched. Germline loops: CDR1 GEAIGNYY, CDR2 EKD. CDR3 size: 16 residues.

Comment on this clone: A read error likely explains this, since a far larger clone differs by one base. Other DNA sequences of this sample code for an identical CDR3. The chain uses TRDV2 and TRDJ1, with a tentative D call TRDD3 (5 bases). The CDR3 extends over 16 amino acids. Per the germline V gene, CDR1 is GEAIGNYY and CDR2 is EKD. CDR3 amino acids: CACDTLEGSTTDKLIF. The CDR3 coding sequence is TGCGCCTGTGACACCCTAGAGGGATCAACAACCGATAAACTCATCTTT.

In this sample, this clone turned up a few times. At one end the junction does not follow the germline gene, possibly because of a read error. This chain connects TRDV2 to TRDJ1; 12 nucleotides line up with TRDD3. Germline lookup yields CDR1 GEAIGNYY and CDR2 EKD. There are 14 residues in the CDR3. The CDR3 region has the DNA TGTGCCTGTGACATACTGGGGGATACCGGTAAACTCATCTTT. It specifies CACDILGDTGKLIF.

Many counts were recorded for this clone. This rearrangement joins TRDV1 to TRDJ1; D possibly uses TRDD2 or TRDD3 (8 bases each). The CDR3 loop spans 22 amino acids. V lost 3 bases to trimming and J lost 4 bases, with 36 bases between them. Germline V lookup: CDR1 TSWWSYY, CDR2 QGS. The CDR3 DNA sequence: TGTGCTCTTGGGGAGGTAACTTCCTACGTAGCGGGGGGATATGAAATTTTCGATAAACTCATCTTT. It specifies CALGEVTSYVAGGYEIFDKLIF.

This clone has just a few counts. The amino acid sequence in TCRdb belongs to a much larger clone and departs from this DNA's translation at residue 3, likely a sequencing read error; the sequence shown is translated from the DNA. V usage is TRDV2 and J usage is TRDJ1; D is unclear. The length of the CDR3 is 16 residues. Per germline, CDR1 GEAIGNYY and CDR2 EKD. CDR3 sequence: CAYDTVGLELGDKLIF. Written as DNA, the CDR3 is TGTGCCTATGACACCGTCGGCCTGGAGTTGGGCGATAAACTCATCTTT.

As DNA, the CDR3 is TGTGCCTGTGACACACTATATGCTGGGGGATACGTGGGGCACACCGATAAACTCATCTTT. Residues: CACDTLYAGGYVGHTDKLIF. The chain has TRDV2 and TRDJ1; 12 nucleotides agree with TRDD3. The CDR3 extends over 20 amino acids. Germline CDR1 is GEAIGNYY and CDR2 is EKD. V was pared by 1 base and J by 0 bases, with 14 bases of the junction left unmatched.

This clone was observed a few times. The same CDR3 can be traced to other DNA sequences in this sample. This rearrangement joins TRDV2 to TRDJ1, with 7 bases lining up with TRDD3. The ends lost 4 bases at V and 0 bases at J; junction bases unmatched: 7. The CDR3 spans 15 residues. The germline gives CDR1 GEAIGNYY, CDR2 EKD. CDR3 DNA sequence: TGTGCCTGTGATCTCCTGGGGGCCTACACCGATAAACTCATCTTT. It is translated as CACDLLGAYTDKLIF.

This clone was observed a handful of times. A read error is the likely source, as a far larger clone sits one nucleotide away. Other DNA sequences of this sample code for an identical CDR3. J is TRDJ1 and V is TRDV2, with 12 bases matching TRDD3. CDR3 length: 17 residues. The trim removed 4 bases at V and 2 bases at J, leaving 10 bases unmatched. Germline-derived CDR1 and CDR2 are GEAIGNYY and EKD. The CDR3 DNA is TGTGCCTGTGATCCACTGCTGGGGGATACGAGAACCGATAAACTCATCTTT. It yields the protein CACDPLLGDTRTDKLIF.

About this clone itself: The protein TCRdb gives is from a much larger clone and does not agree with this DNA's translation at residue 10, likely a read error; the protein shown here comes from the DNA. The chain carries TRDV2 and TRDJ1; 11 positions agree with TRDD3. V shed 3 bases, J shed 7 bases, and the junction held 9 bases outside the gene matches. From germline, CDR1 is GEAIGNYY and CDR2 EKD. This CDR3 spans 15 amino acids. CDR3 DNA sequence: TGTGCCTGTGACCCCTTACTGGGGGATATCGGTAAACTCATCTTT. It is translated as CACDPLLGDIGKLIF.

This clone was picked up a small number of times. This is likely an artifact of a read error, given a far larger clone one base away. The same CDR3 can be traced to other DNA sequences in this sample. DNA of the CDR3: TGTGCCTGTGAGGAGCTGGGAGATACGAGGTACACCGATAAACTCATCTTT. This codes for CACEELGDTRYTDKLIF. This chain links TRDV2 with TRDJ1; D is possibly TRDD3 (6 bases). Trimming took off 4 bases at V and 0 bases at J, with 20 bases between the two ends. Germline CDR1 GEAIGNYY, CDR2 EKD. The CDR3 sequence is 17 residues long.